This is a list of T cell receptor beta chains from one sample in a study of cytomegalovirus exposure and HLA in healthy donors. Measured with immunoSEQ multiplex PCR; TCRdb has only the in-frame clones, and not every one. The table lists roughly 140,000 clones, around 82% of them singletons. The sequencing input was PBMCs. The receptors originated from a woman aged 18-29 years in good health and CMV-seropositive. CDR3s include the opening cysteine and the closing phenylalanine or tryptophan. Fields, in order: clone size, J gene, D gene, V gene, CDR3 DNA, CDR3 protein. D genes are given only for firm matches. Part of the rows lack a size; the others show once, few, many or a class for expanded clones.

>-|TRBJ1-1|-|TRBV20-1
TGCGGCGGGGACTACAGGGATGAAGCTTTCTTT
CGGDYRDEAFF
>-|TRBJ1-4|TRBD1|TRBV5-8
TGTGCCAGCACGCCGGGACAGGGGAATGAAAAACTGTTTTTT
CASTPGQGNEKLFF
>-|TRBJ1-4|-|TRBV7-2
TGTGCCAGCAGCTCGGGACTGATAAGTGAAAAACTGTTTTTT
CASSSGLISEKLFF
>-|TRBJ2-5|TRBD2|TRBV11-3
TGTGCCAGCAGCCGCGGGACTAGCGGGGGTTACGAGACCCAGTACTTC
CASSRGTSGGYETQYF
>-|TRBJ2-2|-|TRBV28
TGTGCCAGCAGTTATGACAGATACACCGGGGAGCTGTTTTTT
CASSYDRYTGELFF
>-|TRBJ2-7|TRBD2|TRBV19
TGTGCCAGTAGTCGGGGGGGACAAGGCTCCTACGAGCAGTACTTC
CASSRGGQGSYEQYF
>few|TRBJ1-3|-|TRBV4-1
TGCGCCAGCAGCCAAGTCGGGTCGGGGGGTTTCTCTGGAAACACCATATATTTT
CASSQVGSGGFSGNTIYF
>-|TRBJ1-1|-|TRBV6-5
TGTGCCAGCAGTTATGGGGCCCCGAACACTGAAGCTTTCTTT
CASSYGAPNTEAFF
>few|TRBJ2-2|-|TRBV19
TGTGCCAGTAGCCTCGGGAACGGGGAGCTGTTTTTT
CASSLGNGELFF
>-|TRBJ1-1|-|TRBV28
TGTGCCAGCAGTTACCCGAGAGGGACTGAAGCTTTCTTT
CASSYPRGTEAFF
>-|TRBJ2-3|-|TRBV7-2
TGTGCCAGCAGCTTAGGTGCGGGTCACACAGATACGCAGTATTTT
CASSLGAGHTDTQYF
>-|TRBJ2-3|-|TRBV11-2
TGTGCCAGCAGCTATCGCCAGACAGATACGCAGTATTTT
CASSYRQTDTQYF
>-|TRBJ1-6|-|TRBV19
TGTGCCACCTCCGAGCCAGGGAATGGTTCACCCCTCCACTTT
CATSEPGNGSPLHF
>-|TRBJ2-7|TRBD2|TRBV18
TGTGCCAGCTCACCTCTTAGCGGGGACGGCTACGAGCAGTACTTC
CASSPLSGDGYEQYF
>-|TRBJ2-5|-|TRBV18
TGTGCCAGCTCACAAAACCCGGGACTCGGTAGTCTCCAAGAGACCCAGTACTTC
CASSQNPGLGSLQETQYF
>once|TRBJ1-2|-|TRBV6-5
TGTGCCAGCAGTTACATGGGGGGGGCGTCTGGCTACACCTTC
CASSYMGGASGYTF
>-|TRBJ2-7|-|TRBV6-6
TGTGCCAGCAGTTACTCCTCGGAGCAGTACTTC
CASSYSSEQYF
>-|TRBJ1-4|-|TRBV19
TGTGCCAGTAGGAGAAAAGGGGTGGTGGTCGAAAAACTGTTTTTT
CASRRKGVVVEKLFF
>-|TRBJ2-7|TRBD2|TRBV6-6
TGTGCCAGCAGTTACTCGAAGGGACTAGCCTACGAGCAGTACTTC
CASSYSKGLAYEQYF
>-|TRBJ2-7|TRBD1|TRBV2
TGTGCCAGCATTCCGTTATGGGACAGCTCCTACGAGCAGTACTTC
CASIPLWDSSYEQYF
>few|TRBJ2-5|-|TRBV5-1
TGCGCCAGCAGCTTGGGGTCAGGGATAAGGGGAGAGACCCAGTACTTC
CASSLGSGIRGETQYF
>-|TRBJ1-1|TRBD1|TRBV30
TGTGCCAGTCACCCAGGGGGCTGGACTGAAGCTTTCTTT
CASHPGGWTEAFF
>-|TRBJ1-2|-|TRBV10-3
TGTGCCATCAGTGAGTCCTTTTTGGGGGCGCGGAGGAACTATGGCTACACCTTC
CAISESFLGARRNYGYTF
>-|TRBJ2-1|TRBD2|TRBV5-1
TGCGCCAGTACAAACCTCGGACTAGCGGGATACAATGAGCAGTTCTTC
CASTNLGLAGYNEQFF
>-|TRBJ1-1|-|TRBV18
TGTGCCAGCTCCCCGAGGGAAAGCCACCAAGCTTTCTTT
CASSPRESHQAFF
>-|TRBJ1-1|-|TRBV6-6
TGTGCCAGCAGTAAATGGGGACAGAACACTGAAGCTTTCTTT
CASSKWGQNTEAFF
>-|TRBJ2-2|-|TRBV7-7
TGTGCCAGCGGTCGGGGGGCGAACGGGGAGCTGTTTTTT
CASGRGANGELFF
>-|TRBJ1-3|-|TRBV6-5
TGTGCCAGCAGGCATCAGGGGCTAGACGGAAACACCATATATTTT
CASRHQGLDGNTIYF
>-|TRBJ2-5|TRBD1|TRBV5-1
TGCGCCAGCAGCATGGGGACAGTCCAAGAGACCCAGTACTTC
CASSMGTVQETQYF
>once|TRBJ2-5|-|TRBV18
TGTGCCAGCTCACCCGGGCAAGAGACCCAGTACTTC
CASSPGQETQYF
>-|TRBJ2-7|-|TRBV28
TGTGCCAGCAGTGCCCGGGACTACGAGCAGTACTTC
CASSARDYEQYF
>-|TRBJ2-7|TRBD1|TRBV5-1
TGCGCCAGCAGCTTGGAGACCGCGGGACAGGGTTACGAGCAGTACTTC
CASSLETAGQGYEQYF
>-|TRBJ2-2|-|TRBV14
TGTGCCAGCAGCCAAGATGAGGTCCGGGAGCTGTTTTTT
CASSQDEVRELFF
>-|TRBJ1-1|-|TRBV11-2
TGTGCCAGCAGCTTAGGTACGGTCGGGGGCACTGAAGCTTTCTTT
CASSLGTVGGTEAFF
>-|TRBJ2-5|-|TRBV5-1
TGCGCCAGCAGTTCCTACGGGGGGCGGGAAGAGACCCAGTACTTC
CASSSYGGREETQYF
>few|TRBJ1-2|-|TRBV6-5
TGTGCCAGCAGTTACAATCCGGGTAATGGCTACACCTTC
CASSYNPGNGYTF
>-|TRBJ2-1|-|TRBV6-1
TGTGCCACCTTAGACAGATACAATGAGCAGTTCTTC
CATLDRYNEQFF
>-|TRBJ1-1|TRBD1|TRBV5-4
TGTGCCAGCAGCTTAAGACAGGGTATGAGCACTGAAGCTTTCTTT
CASSLRQGMSTEAFF
>-|TRBJ1-1|TRBD1|TRBV7-9
TGTGCCAGCAGCGCGGAGGGGACAGGGGCCGGGAGGAACACTGAAGCTTTCTTT
CASSAEGTGAGRNTEAFF
>-|TRBJ2-7|-|TRBV30
TGTGCCTGGAGTGTAGACAGGATATCCTACGAGCAGTACTTC
CAWSVDRISYEQYF
>few|TRBJ1-6|TRBD1|TRBV25-1
TGTGCCAGCCGTACGACAGGGACTAATTCACCCCTCCACTTT
CASRTTGTNSPLHF
>-|TRBJ1-6|-|TRBV30
TGTGCCTGGTCTGACTCGAACTATAATTCACCCCTCCACTTT
CAWSDSNYNSPLHF
>-|TRBJ2-3|-|TRBV10-3
TGTGCCATCAGTGATTACAGATCAAATACGCAGTATTTT
CAISDYRSNTQYF
>-|TRBJ1-1|-|TRBV7-2
TGTGCCAGCAGGATACAGGGAAACACTGAAGCTTTCTTT
CASRIQGNTEAFF
>few|TRBJ1-2|TRBD1|TRBV5-6
TGTGCCAGCAGCCCACCCGGGACAGGGGGCAACTATGGCTACACCTTC
CASSPPGTGGNYGYTF
>-|TRBJ2-2|-|TRBV20-1
TGCAGTGCTAGTAGCACCGGGGAGCTGTTTTTT
CSASSTGELFF
>-|TRBJ2-7|-|TRBV2
TGTGCCAGCAGTGGCGCGGGGTCCACCCTCGACGAGCAGTACTTC
CASSGAGSTLDEQYF
>-|TRBJ1-1|-|TRBV19
TGTGCCAGTACTGTCACAGGAAACACTGAAGCTTTCTTT
CASTVTGNTEAFF
>-|TRBJ2-5|TRBD2|TRBV15
TGTGCCACCAGCGGCGGACTAGCGGGGACACAAGAGACCCAGTACTTC
CATSGGLAGTQETQYF
>-|TRBJ2-5|TRBD2|TRBV13
TGTGCCAGCAGCCCAGCTAGCGGGGGGCAACAAGAGACCCAGTACTTC
CASSPASGGQQETQYF
>-|TRBJ1-2|TRBD1|TRBV30
TGTGCCTGGGGACAGGGGGCCCCTTGGATCTATGGCTACACCTTC
CAWGQGAPWIYGYTF
>-|TRBJ1-1|-|TRBV7-9
TGTGCCAGCAGCTTACAGGGGATGAACACTGAAGCTTTCTTT
CASSLQGMNTEAFF
>-|TRBJ2-3|-|TRBV18
TGTGCCAGCTCAGCTCTACAGGGCGGAGGCACAGATACGCAGTATTTT
CASSALQGGGTDTQYF
>-|TRBJ2-5|TRBD1|TRBV7-2
TGTGCCAGCAGCCCTCACAGGGGGCAAGAGACCCAGTACTTC
CASSPHRGQETQYF
>-|TRBJ1-2|TRBD1|TRBV9
TGTGCCAGCAGCGCGCAGATGGTAGTAGGACAGGGAGGCTACACCTTC
CASSAQMVVGQGGYTF